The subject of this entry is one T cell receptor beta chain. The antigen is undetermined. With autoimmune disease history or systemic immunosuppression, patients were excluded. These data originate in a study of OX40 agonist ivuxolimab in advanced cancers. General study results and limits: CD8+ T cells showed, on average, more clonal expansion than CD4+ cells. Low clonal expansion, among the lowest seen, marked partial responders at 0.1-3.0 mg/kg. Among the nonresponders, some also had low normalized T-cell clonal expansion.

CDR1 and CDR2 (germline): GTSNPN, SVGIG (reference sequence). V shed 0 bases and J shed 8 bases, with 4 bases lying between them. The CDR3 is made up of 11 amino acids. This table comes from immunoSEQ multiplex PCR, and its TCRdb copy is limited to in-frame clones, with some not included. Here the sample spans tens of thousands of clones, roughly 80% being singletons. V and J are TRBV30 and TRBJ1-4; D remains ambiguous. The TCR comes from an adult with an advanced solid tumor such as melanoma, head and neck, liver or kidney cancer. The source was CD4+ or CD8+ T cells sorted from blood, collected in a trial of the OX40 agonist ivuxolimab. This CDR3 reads CAWSVTEKLFF. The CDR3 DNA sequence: TGTGCCTGGAGTGTAACCGAAAAACTGTTTTTT.